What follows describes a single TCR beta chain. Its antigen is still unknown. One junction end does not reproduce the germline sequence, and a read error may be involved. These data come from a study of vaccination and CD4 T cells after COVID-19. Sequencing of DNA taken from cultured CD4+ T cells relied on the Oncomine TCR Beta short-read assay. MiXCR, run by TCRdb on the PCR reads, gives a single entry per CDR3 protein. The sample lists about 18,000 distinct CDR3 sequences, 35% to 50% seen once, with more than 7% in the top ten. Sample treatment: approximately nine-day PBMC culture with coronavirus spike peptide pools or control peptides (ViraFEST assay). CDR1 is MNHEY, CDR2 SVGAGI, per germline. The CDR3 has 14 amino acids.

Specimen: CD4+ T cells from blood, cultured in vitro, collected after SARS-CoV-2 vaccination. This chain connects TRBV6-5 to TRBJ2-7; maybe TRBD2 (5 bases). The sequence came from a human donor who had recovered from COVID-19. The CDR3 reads CASSYEGRSSEQYF. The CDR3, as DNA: TGTGCCAGCAGTTACGAGGGCAGGTCCTCCGAGCAGTACTTC.